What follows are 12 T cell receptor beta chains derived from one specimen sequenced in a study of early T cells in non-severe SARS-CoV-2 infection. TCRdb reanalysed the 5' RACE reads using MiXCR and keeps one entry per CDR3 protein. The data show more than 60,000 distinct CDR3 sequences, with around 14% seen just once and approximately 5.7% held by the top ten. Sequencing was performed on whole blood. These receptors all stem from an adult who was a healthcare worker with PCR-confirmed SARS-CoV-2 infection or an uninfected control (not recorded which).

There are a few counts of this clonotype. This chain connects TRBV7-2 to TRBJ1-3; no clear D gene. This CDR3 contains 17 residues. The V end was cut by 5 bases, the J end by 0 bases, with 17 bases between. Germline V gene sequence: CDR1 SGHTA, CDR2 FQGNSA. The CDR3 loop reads CASSDTQARNSGNTIYF. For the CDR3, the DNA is TGTGCCAGCAGCGATACCCAAGCGCGGAACTCTGGAAACACCATATATTTT.

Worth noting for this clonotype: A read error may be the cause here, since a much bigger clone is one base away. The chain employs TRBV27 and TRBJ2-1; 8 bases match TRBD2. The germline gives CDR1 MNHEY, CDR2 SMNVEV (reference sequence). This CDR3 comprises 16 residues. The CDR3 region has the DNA TGTGCCAGCCTCCCTAGCGGGCCTAGCTCCTACAATGAGCAGTTATTC. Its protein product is CASLPSGPSSYNEQLF.

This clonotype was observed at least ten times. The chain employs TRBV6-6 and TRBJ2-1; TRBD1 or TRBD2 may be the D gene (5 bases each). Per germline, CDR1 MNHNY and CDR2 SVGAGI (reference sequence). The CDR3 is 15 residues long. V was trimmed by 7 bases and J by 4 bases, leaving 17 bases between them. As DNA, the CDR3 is TGTGCCAGCAAAACCGGGACGTTGTTGTACAATGAGCAGTTCTTC. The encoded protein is CASKTGTLLYNEQFF.

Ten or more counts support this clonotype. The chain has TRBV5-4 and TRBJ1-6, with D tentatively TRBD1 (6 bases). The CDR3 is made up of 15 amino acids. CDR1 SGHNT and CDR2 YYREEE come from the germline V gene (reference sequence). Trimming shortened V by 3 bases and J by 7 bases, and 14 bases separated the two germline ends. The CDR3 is CASSSEQGNNSPLHF. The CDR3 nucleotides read TGTGCCAGCAGCTCCGAACAGGGTAACAATTCACCCCTCCACTTT.

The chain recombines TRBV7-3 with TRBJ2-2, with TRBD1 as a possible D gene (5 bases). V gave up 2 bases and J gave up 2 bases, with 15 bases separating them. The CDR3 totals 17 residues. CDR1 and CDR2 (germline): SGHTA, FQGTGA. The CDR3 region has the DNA TGTGCCAGCAGCTTAGACCTTGATAGGGGAAACACCGGGGAGCTGTTTTTT. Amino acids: CASSLDLDRGNTGELFF.

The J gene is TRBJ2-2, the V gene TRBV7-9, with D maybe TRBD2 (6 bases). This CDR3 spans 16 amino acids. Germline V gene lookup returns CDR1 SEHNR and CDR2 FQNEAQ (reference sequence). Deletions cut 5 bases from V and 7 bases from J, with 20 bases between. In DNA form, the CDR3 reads TGTGCCAGCAGCCCACGGCCCAGGGAGGAGGACGGGGAGCTGTTTTTT. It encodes CASSPRPREEDGELFF.

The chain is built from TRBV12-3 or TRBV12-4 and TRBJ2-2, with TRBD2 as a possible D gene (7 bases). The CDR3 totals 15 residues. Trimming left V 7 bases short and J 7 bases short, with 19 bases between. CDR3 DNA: TGTGCCAGCACCCCTGGGGGGGCGCCCGGCGGGGAGCTGTTTTTT. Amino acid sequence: CASTPGGAPGGELFF.

The chain's CDR3 is CASSFSGAREAFF. CDR3 DNA sequence: TGTGCCAGCAGTTTTTCGGGGGCAAGAGAAGCTTTCTTT. The genes are TRBV27 and TRBJ1-1; possibly TRBD1 for D (6 bases). The CDR3 has 13 residues. Trimming took off 3 bases at V and 8 bases at J, with 13 bases between the two ends. CDR1 and CDR2 (germline): MNHEY, SMNVEV (reference sequence).

The CDR3, as DNA: TGCGCCAGCAGCCAAGATTGGGGGAATGTGAACACCGGGGAGCTGTTTTTT. It yields the protein CASSQDWGNVNTGELFF. The rearrangement joins TRBV4-1 to TRBJ2-2; D may correspond to TRBD1 or TRBD2 (5 bases each). Per germline, CDR1 MGHRA and CDR2 YSYEKL. The CDR3 is 17 amino acids. V lost 0 bases and J lost 1, with 12 bases in between.

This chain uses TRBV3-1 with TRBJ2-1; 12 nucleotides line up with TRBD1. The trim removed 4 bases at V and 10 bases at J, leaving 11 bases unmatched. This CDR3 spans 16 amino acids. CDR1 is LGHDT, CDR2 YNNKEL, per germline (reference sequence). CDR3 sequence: CASSRTLGQGAREQFF. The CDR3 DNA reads TGTGCCAGCAGCCGCACCCTGGGACAGGGGGCGAGGGAGCAGTTCTTC.

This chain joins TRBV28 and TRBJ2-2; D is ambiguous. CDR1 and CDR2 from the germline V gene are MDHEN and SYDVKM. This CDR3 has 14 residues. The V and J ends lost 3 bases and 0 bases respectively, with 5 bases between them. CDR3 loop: CASSLIPNTGELFF. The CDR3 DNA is TGTGCCAGCAGTTTGATACCGAACACCGGGGAGCTGTTTTTT.

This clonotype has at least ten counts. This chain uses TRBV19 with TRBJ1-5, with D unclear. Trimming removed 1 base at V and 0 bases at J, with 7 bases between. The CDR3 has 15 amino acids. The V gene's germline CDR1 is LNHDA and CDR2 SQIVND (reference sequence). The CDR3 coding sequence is TGTGCCAGTAGTATAGGGTGGGATAGCAATCAGCCCCAGCATTTT. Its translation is CASSIGWDSNQPQHF.